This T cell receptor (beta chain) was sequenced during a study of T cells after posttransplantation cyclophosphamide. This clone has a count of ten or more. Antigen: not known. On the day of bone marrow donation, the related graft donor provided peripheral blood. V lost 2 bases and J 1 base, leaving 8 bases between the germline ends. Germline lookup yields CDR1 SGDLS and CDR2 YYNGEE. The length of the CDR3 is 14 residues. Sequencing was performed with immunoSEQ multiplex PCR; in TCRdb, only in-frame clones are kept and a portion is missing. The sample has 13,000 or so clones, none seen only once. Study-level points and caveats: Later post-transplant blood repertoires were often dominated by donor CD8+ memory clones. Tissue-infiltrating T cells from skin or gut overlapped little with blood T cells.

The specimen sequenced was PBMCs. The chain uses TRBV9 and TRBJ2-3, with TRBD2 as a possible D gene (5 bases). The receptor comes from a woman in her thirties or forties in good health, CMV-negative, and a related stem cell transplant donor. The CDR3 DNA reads TGTGCCAGCAGCGTCGCGGGCCGCACAGATACGCAGTATTTT. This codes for CASSVAGRTDTQYF.